This T cell receptor beta chain was documented in a study of cytomegalovirus exposure and HLA in healthy donors. Overall study: A later analysis reported the 120 or so validation repertoires used the same platform as the 500 to 800 first-cohort repertoires. General observations from the study: Across donors, most TCRs were seen rarely, yet some public ones were widespread. It was approximately 150 TCR beta chains that were listed as cytomegalovirus-associated.

Concerning this clone: The antigen is undetermined.

Repertoires were generated with immunoSEQ multiplex PCR, while TCRdb's copy carries only in-frame clones and drops some. Of approximately 160,000 clones in the sample, around 85% were seen once. CDR3 length: 15 amino acids. V shed 0 bases, J shed 8 bases, and the junction held 6 bases outside the gene matches. CDR1 is SGHDT, CDR2 YYEEEE, per germline. The donors were part of the validation cohort, which consisted of more than 90 subjects and was separate from the first cohort of under 850 subjects. The sequence was collected from a woman in her 30s in good health and CMV-seronegative. The material sequenced was PBMCs. This chain links TRBV5-6 with TRBJ1-2; 11 bases agree with TRBD1. The CDR3 nucleotides read TGTGCCAGCAGCTTGGCCGGGACAGGGGGAGAGGGCTACACCTTC. This translates into CASSLAGTGGEGYTF.